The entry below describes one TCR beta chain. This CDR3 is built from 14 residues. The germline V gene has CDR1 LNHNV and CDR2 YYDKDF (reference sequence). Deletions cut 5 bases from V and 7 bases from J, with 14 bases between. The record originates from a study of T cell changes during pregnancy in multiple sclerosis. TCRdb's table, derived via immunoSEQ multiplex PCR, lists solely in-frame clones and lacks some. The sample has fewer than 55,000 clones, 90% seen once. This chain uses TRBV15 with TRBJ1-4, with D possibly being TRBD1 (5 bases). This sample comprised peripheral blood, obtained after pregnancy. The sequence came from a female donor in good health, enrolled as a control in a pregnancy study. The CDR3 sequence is CATSGRGVGEKLFF. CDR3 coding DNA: TGTGCCACCAGCGGTCGGGGGGTTGGTGAAAAACTGTTTTTT.